The 27 T cell receptor beta chains reported below all come from one sample, sequenced in a study of regulatory T cells in long-lasting Graves disease. As for time point: newly diagnosed GD, antithyroid drugs for less than 3 months. PBMC RNA served as the TCR library source. Library construction for TCR beta used iRepertoire HTBI primers and Arm-PCR of CDR3 regions. MiXCR was run by TCRdb on the multiplex PCR reads, yielding one entry per CDR3 protein. This table has approximately 460,000 distinct CDR3 sequences, roughly 17% appearing once. Separately, the same data were catalogued under a study of T cells in Graves' hyperthyroidism and ophthalmopathy.

The specimen comprised peripheral blood mononuclear cells (PBMCs), sampled at new diagnosis, from a patient treated with antithyroid drugs. Receptors originate from a woman aged 25-40 years with Graves disease.

This clonotype was found a few times. A much larger clonotype is one base distant, so this may be a read error. The chain uses TRBV20-1 and TRBJ2-7; TRBD1 is a possible D gene (6 bases). V was cut by 5 bases and J by 3 bases, with 23 bases left in between. Germline CDR1 DFQATT, CDR2 SNEGSKA (reference sequence). The CDR3 length is 16 residues. CDR3 DNA sequence: TGCAGTGCTCGCTATTTCACCGGGACACAGCTCTACGAGCAGTACTTC. Its translation is CSARYFTGTQLYEQYF.

The table lists this clonotype with many counts. The chain has TRBV19 and TRBJ2-1; D unresolved. The V gene lost 9 bases and the J gene lost 3 bases, with 18 bases spanning the gap. Looked up from germline, CDR1 is LNHDA and CDR2 is SQIVND (reference sequence). The CDR3 is made up of 15 amino acids. The chain's CDR3 is CASSSGRRVYNEQFF. The CDR3 nucleotides read TGTGCCAGCTCATCCGGGCGGAGAGTCTACAATGAGCAGTTCTTC.

This clonotype was counted at least ten times. The rearrangement links TRBV6-1 to TRBJ2-7; D is unclear. This CDR3 is built from 11 residues. Trimming removed 10 bases at V and 1 base at J, with 8 bases between. Germline V gene sequence: CDR1 MNHNS, CDR2 SASEGT. This chain's CDR3 is CATAGSYEQYF. CDR3 DNA: TGTGCCACAGCAGGTTCCTACGAGCAGTACTTC.

This clonotype was observed at least ten times. The chain joins TRBV11-2 to TRBJ1-1, with D unresolved. The CDR3 has 13 residues. Trimming removed 1 base from V and 9 bases from J, with 12 bases in between. From germline, CDR1 is SGHAT and CDR2 FQNNGV. CDR3 nucleotide sequence: TGTGCCAGCAGCTTAGTCCTGAATTCAAAAGCTTTCTTT. Its translation is CASSLVLNSKAFF.

This clonotype has a count of ten or more. This chain uses TRBV20-1 with TRBJ2-4, with D possibly being TRBD1 or TRBD2 (5 bases each). V lost 0 bases and J lost 0, with 12 bases in between. This CDR3 spans 16 amino acids. Per the germline V gene, CDR1 is DFQATT and CDR2 is SNEGSKA (reference sequence). CDR3 amino acids: CSARDWGNLAKNIQYF. The CDR3 region has the DNA TGCAGTGCTAGAGATTGGGGGAATCTAGCCAAAAACATTCAGTACTTC.

CDR3 bases: TGTGCCAGCAGCTTGCCACGGACAGGGGTTTCCTACGAGCAGTACTTC. It yields the protein CASSLPRTGVSYEQYF. The V and J genes are TRBV5-4 and TRBJ2-7, with 9 bases lining up with TRBD1. This CDR3 is 16 amino acids long. J lost 1 base, V lost 1 base, and 6 bases had no gene match. Germline V gives CDR1 SGHNT, CDR2 YYREEE (reference sequence).

This clonotype was picked up many times. The V gene is TRBV7-9, the J gene TRBJ2-3, with D possibly matching TRBD1 (5 bases). The V gene lost 6 bases and the J gene lost 2 bases, with 18 bases spanning the gap. Germline-derived CDR1 and CDR2 are SEHNR and FQNEAQ (reference sequence). The CDR3 covers 16 residues. DNA of the CDR3: TGTGCCAGCAGTATTAGCAGGTCAGGGAACACAGATACGCAGTATTTT. Translation: CASSISRSGNTDTQYF.

V usage is TRBV7-6 and J usage is TRBJ2-5; 7 nucleotides agree with TRBD2. CDR3 length equals 14 residues. V lost 6 bases and J lost 0; bases outside the gene matches: 4. Germline CDR1 SGHVS, CDR2 FNYEAQ. The CDR3 bases are TGTGCCAGCAGAGGGGACTACAACCAAGAGACCCAGTACTTC. Residues: CASRGDYNQETQYF.

This clonotype has ten or more counts. The genes are TRBV24-1 and TRBJ2-5; TRBD2 aligns across 9 bases. With 6 bases clipped from V and 4 bases from J, the junction kept 2 bases outside the gene matches. The CDR3 loop spans 13 amino acids. Per the germline V gene, CDR1 is KGHDR and CDR2 is SFDVKD. The CDR3 sequence is CATSQAGGETQYF. The DNA for the CDR3 is TGTGCCACCAGTCAAGCGGGAGGAGAGACCCAGTACTTC.

This clonotype was recorded at least ten times. The chain combines TRBV2 with TRBJ2-3, with D tentatively TRBD2 (6 bases). The CDR3 runs 15 residues. The germline V gene has CDR1 SNHLY and CDR2 FYNNEI. V dropped 4 bases and J dropped 1 base, with 12 bases sitting between them. Here the CDR3 DNA reads TGTGCCAGCAGTGTAGGGACTGTAGGCACAGATACGCAGTATTTT. Its protein is CASSVGTVGTDTQYF.

This clonotype was recorded a few times. The rearrangement uses TRBV19 and TRBJ1-2, with TRBD1 matching over 7 bases. This CDR3 is built from 13 residues. V shed 2 bases and J 3 bases; nucleotides not matched to a gene: 0. CDR1 and CDR2 (germline): LNHDA, SQIVND (reference sequence). Here the CDR3 reads CASSIQGDYGYTF. CDR3 in DNA: TGTGCCAGTAGTATACAGGGGGACTATGGCTACACCTTC.

The genes are TRBV6-1 and TRBJ2-3; 10 bases match TRBD2. The CDR3 runs to 18 residues. Germline V gene lookup returns CDR1 MNHNS and CDR2 SASEGT. J was trimmed by 4 bases and V by 7 bases; bases with no gene match: 17. Here the CDR3 DNA reads TGTGCCAGCACTAGCGGGGGTCCGGGGACCCTGAGCGCAGATACGCAGTATTTT. This gives the protein CASTSGGPGTLSADTQYF.

This chain joins TRBV20-1 and TRBJ1-5; TRBD1 is a possible D gene (6 bases). The V gene lost 0 bases and the J gene lost 2 bases, with 20 bases spanning the gap. CDR1 is DFQATT, CDR2 SNEGSKA, per germline (reference sequence). CDR3 length: 18 amino acids. The CDR3 here is CSARDLDSSYPGNQPQHF. Here the CDR3 DNA reads TGCAGTGCTAGAGATCTGGACAGCTCCTATCCGGGCAATCAGCCCCAGCATTTT.

For this clonotype: One base away lies a much larger clone, so this may be a sequencing read error. The rearrangement joins TRBV20-1 to TRBJ2-7; 8 positions match TRBD2. CDR1 is DFQATT, CDR2 SNEGSKA, per germline (reference sequence). The CDR3 contains 15 residues. As DNA, the CDR3 is TGCAGTACTAGAGACTTCGGGGGGGACTCCTACGAGCAGTACTTC. Translation gives CSTRDFGGDSYEQYF.

This clonotype has at least ten counts. V usage is TRBV20-1 and J usage is TRBJ1-2; D gene ambiguous. This CDR3 has 11 residues. Looked up from germline, CDR1 is DFQATT and CDR2 is SNEGSKA (reference sequence). V shed 0 bases and J shed 4 bases, with 3 bases lying between them. CDR3 nucleotides: TGCAGTGCTAGAGATCTCTATGGCTACACCTTC. Its translation: CSARDLYGYTF.

This clonotype was detected a few times. This rearrangement joins TRBV12-3 or TRBV12-4 to TRBJ2-5, with D possibly matching TRBD2 (6 bases). Trimming took off 6 bases at V and 1 base at J, with 18 bases between the two ends. This CDR3 has 16 residues. CDR3 sequence (DNA): TGTGCCAGCAGAGAAAATATGGGCGGGGTCCAAGAGACCCAGTACTTC. This encodes CASRENMGGVQETQYF.

Turning to this clonotype: A read error is possible here, since a much larger clone lies one base away. CDR3 DNA: TGTGCCAGCAGACTTACAGCGGCCAGCAGGAATGAGCAGTTCTTC. This gives the protein CASRLTAASRNEQFF. V is TRBV7-2 and J is TRBJ2-1; TRBD2 is a possible D gene (5 bases). CDR1 is SGHTA, CDR2 FQGNSA, per germline. V was pared by 6 bases and J by 7 bases, with 19 bases between. CDR3 length: 15 amino acids.

The chain joins TRBV15 to TRBJ2-6; D possibly uses TRBD1 or TRBD2 (5 bases each). The CDR3 totals 16 residues. With 3 bases removed from V and 1 base from J, the gap between germline ends came to 10 bases. Germline V gene data show CDR1 as LNHNV and CDR2 as YYDKDF (reference sequence). CDR3 loop: CATSSKWGSGANVLTF. In nucleotides, the CDR3 is TGTGCCACCAGCAGTAAATGGGGGTCTGGGGCCAACGTCCTGACTTTC. Drawing the rest from reference TRBV15 and TRBJ2-6, the complete variable domain is DAMVIQNPRYQVTQFGKPVTLSCSQTLNHNVMYWYQQKSSQAPKLLFHYYDKDFNNEADTPDNFQSRRPNTSFCFLDIRSPGLGDTAMYLCATSSKWGSGANVLTFGAGSRLTVL.

This clonotype was counted between two and nine times. The gene calls are TRBV27 and TRBJ2-7, with D possibly TRBD2 on 5 matching bases. Trimming shortened V by 5 bases and J by 1 base, and 18 bases separated the two germline ends. Germline V gives CDR1 MNHEY, CDR2 SMNVEV (reference sequence). The CDR3 length is 16 residues. The CDR3: CASSPLGSQISYEQYF. CDR3 nucleotide sequence: TGTGCCAGCAGTCCCCTGGGGAGTCAGATTTCCTACGAGCAGTACTTC.

This clonotype was detected ten times or more. The chain has TRBV11-3 and TRBJ2-2; D may match TRBD1 or TRBD2 (5 bases each). CDR1 SGHNT and CDR2 YENEEA come from the germline V gene. This CDR3 contains 14 residues. Deletions cut 5 bases from V and 1 base from J, with 8 bases between. The CDR3 nucleotides are TGTGCCAGCAGCCGGGGACGGAACACCGGGGAGCTGTTTTTT. The encoded protein is CASSRGRNTGELFF.

In DNA, the CDR3 is TGCAGTGCTAGGATGGGGGGGGGACAGGTGGGCAATCAGCCCCAGCATTTT. It specifies CSARMGGGQVGNQPQHF. The V and J genes are TRBV20-1 and TRBJ1-5; 8 nucleotides align to TRBD1. The germline V gene has CDR1 DFQATT and CDR2 SNEGSKA (reference sequence). This CDR3 comprises 17 residues. With 3 bases clipped from V and 2 bases from J, the junction kept 12 bases outside the gene matches.

This clonotype occurred a few times. The chain carries TRBV7-9 and TRBJ2-1; 11 nucleotides agree with TRBD2. The CDR3 contains 19 residues. The trim removed 0 bases at V and 4 bases at J, leaving 11 bases unmatched. Per germline, CDR1 SEHNR and CDR2 FQNEAQ (reference sequence). The CDR3, as DNA: TGTGCCAGCAGCTTAGCGGGGGCACTAGCGGGAGTGGCGTACAATGAGCAGTTCTTC. Its protein is CASSLAGALAGVAYNEQFF.

V is TRBV6-6 and J is TRBJ1-5; D gene unclear. Trimming cost V 0 bases and J 1 base, with 7 bases left between them. This CDR3 is built from 15 residues. Germline V gene sequence: CDR1 MNHNY, CDR2 SVGAGI (reference sequence). In nucleotides, the CDR3 is TGTGCCAGCAGTTACTCGCTGGACAGCAATCAGCCCCAGCATTTT. Its protein product is CASSYSLDSNQPQHF.

This clonotype was found a few times. This chain joins TRBV10-2 and TRBJ2-7; TRBD2 aligns across 7 bases. In germline, CDR1 is WSHSY, CDR2 SAAADI. Losses at the gene ends were 7 bases for V and 0 bases for J; bases not matched to a gene: 12. The CDR3 length is 16 residues. CDR3 sequence: CASMGGSGTSSYEQYF. Here the CDR3 DNA reads TGCGCCAGCATGGGAGGGAGCGGGACGAGCTCCTACGAGCAGTACTTC.

With regard to this clonotype: One base away lies a much larger clone, so this may be a sequencing read error. This chain links TRBV7-2 with TRBJ1-4; no clear D. CDR1 and CDR2 (germline): SGHTA, FQGNSA. The CDR3 extends over 15 amino acids. V lost 6 bases to trimming and J lost 8 bases, with 19 bases between them. The CDR3 loop is CASRHGHGIQEKLFF. The CDR3 bases are TGTGCCAGCAGACACGGGCATGGGATACAGGAAAAACTGTTTTTT.

The genes are TRBV19 and TRBJ2-2; possibly TRBD1 for D (6 bases). Trimming pared 9 bases from V and 6 bases from J, leaving 14 bases between. Germline V gene lookup returns CDR1 LNHDA and CDR2 SQIVND (reference sequence). This CDR3 has 13 residues. Here the CDR3 DNA reads TGTGCCAGCAGCACAGGGTACTCCGGGGAGCTGTTTTTT. Translating it yields CASSTGYSGELFF.

This clonotype occurred many times. The V call is TRBV5-1, the J call TRBJ2-1; TRBD2 is a possible D gene (6 bases). Trimming removed 3 bases at V and 9 bases at J, with 13 bases between. In germline, CDR1 is SGHRS, CDR2 YFSETQ. The CDR3 extends over 13 amino acids. The CDR3 region is CASSWGVAGEQFF. The CDR3 nucleotides are TGCGCCAGCAGCTGGGGGGTCGCAGGTGAGCAGTTCTTC.